Below, 20 T cell receptor beta chains from the same sample are listed, as sequenced in a study of control samples from healthy donors and cancer patients. The protocol was immunoSEQ multiplex PCR, while the TCRdb copy is restricted to in-frame clones and leaves out a portion. The sample yields some 130,000 clones, about 93% seen once. The material sequenced was PBMCs. The receptors were gathered from a man in his fifties or sixties with head and neck cancer.

The rearrangement joins TRBV9 to TRBJ2-5, with a tentative D call TRBD2 (6 bases). CDR3 size: 15 residues. V was cut by 0 bases and J by 1 base, with 10 bases left in between. Germline lookup yields CDR1 SGDLS and CDR2 YYNGEE. The CDR3 DNA is TGTGCCAGCAGCGTAGTAGGAGGGCCCCAAGAGACCCAGTACTTC. It specifies CASSVVGGPQETQYF.

The chain couples TRBV28 to TRBJ1-1; tentatively, D is TRBD1 (6 bases). The germline V gene encodes CDR1 MDHEN and CDR2 SYDVKM. The CDR3 loop spans 12 amino acids. Trimming stripped 5 bases from V and 6 bases from J, with 10 bases between. CDR3 DNA sequence: TGTGCCAGCAGTACGGACAGCCCTGAAGCTTTCTTT. The encoded protein is CASSTDSPEAFF.

This clone was observed once. The gene calls are TRBV2 and TRBJ2-2; the D call may be TRBD1 or TRBD2 (5 bases each). The germline CDR1 and CDR2 sequences are SNHLY and FYNNEI. This CDR3 has 13 residues. V was trimmed by 8 bases and J by 4 bases, leaving 11 bases between them. As DNA, the CDR3 is TGTGCCAGCCGACCGGGGCCCACCGGGGAGCTGTTTTTT. As protein: CASRPGPTGELFF.

This chain joins TRBV11-2 and TRBJ2-3; D unresolved. V shed 1 base and J shed 4 bases, with 6 bases lying between them. Germline values: CDR1 SGHAT, CDR2 FQNNGV. There are 13 residues in the CDR3. Here the CDR3 DNA reads TGTGCCAGCAGCTTAGGCGAGTCAGATACGCAGTATTTT. Translating it yields CASSLGESDTQYF. The full variable domain, completed using reference TRBV11-2 and TRBJ2-3, is EAGVAQSPRYKIIEKRQSVAFWCNPISGHATLYWYQQILGQGPKLLIQFQNNGVVDDSQLPKDRFSAERLKGVDSTLKIQPAKLEDSAVYLCASSLGESDTQYFGPGTRLTVL.

V gene TRBV5-6 combines with J gene TRBJ2-7, with 7 bases matching TRBD2. CDR1 is SGHDT and CDR2 is YYEEEE in the germline V gene. After removal of 6 bases from V and 7 bases from J, the junction contained 10 bases not matched to a gene. The CDR3 covers 13 residues. CDR3 amino acids: CASTLGLGGEQYF. Written as DNA, the CDR3 is TGTGCCAGCACCCTTGGACTAGGAGGGGAGCAGTACTTC. The full variable domain, with the rest looked up from reference TRBV5-6 and TRBJ2-7, is DAGVTQSPTHLIKTRGQQVTLRCSPKSGHDTVSWYQQALGQGPQFIFQYYEEEERQRGNFPDRFSGHQFPNYSSELNVNALLLGDSALYLCASTLGLGGEQYFGPGTRLTVT.

The chain combines TRBV5-4 with TRBJ2-7; the match to TRBD2 covers 10 bases. The CDR3 sequence is 16 residues long. J was trimmed by 0 bases and V by 3 bases; bases with no gene match: 6. Germline values: CDR1 SGHNT, CDR2 YYREEE (reference sequence). The CDR3 region is CASSSLTSGVSYEQYF. The DNA for the CDR3 is TGTGCCAGCAGCTCTTTAACTAGCGGGGTCTCCTACGAGCAGTACTTC.

The gene calls are TRBV7-9 and TRBJ2-5; D possibly matches TRBD1 or TRBD2 (6 bases each). CDR1 and CDR2 (germline): SEHNR, FQNEAQ (reference sequence). Trimming took off 4 bases at V and 5 bases at J, with 23 bases between the two ends. This CDR3 contains 17 residues. The CDR3 is CASSYRRGAPRGETQYF. The CDR3 bases are TGTGCCAGCAGCTACCGGAGGGGGGCCCCACGGGGCGAGACCCAGTACTTC.

This chain joins TRBV12-3 or TRBV12-4 and TRBJ2-7; weak D call: TRBD2 (7 bases). The CDR3 length is 13 residues. With 3 bases removed from V and 4 bases from J, the gap between germline ends came to 10 bases. DNA of the CDR3: TGTGCCAGCAGTTTGGGAGGGGGTTACGAGCAGTACTTC. The encoded protein is CASSLGGGYEQYF.

The chain couples TRBV27 to TRBJ2-3, with 9 nucleotides matching TRBD2. The CDR3 loop spans 17 amino acids. Trimming at V came to 8 bases and at J to 3 bases, leaving 15 bases not matched to a gene. Germline V CDR1 and CDR2: MNHEY, SMNVEV (reference sequence). The CDR3 region has the DNA TGTGCCAGCGGTTGGGCGCTAGCGGGGACGGGGACAGATACGCAGTATTTT. Protein product: CASGWALAGTGTDTQYF.

This chain joins TRBV6-5 and TRBJ1-2; possible D gene TRBD1, 6 bases. Germline V lookup: CDR1 MNHEY, CDR2 SVGAGI. V lost 6 bases and J 7 bases, leaving 15 bases between the germline ends. The CDR3 spans 13 residues. The DNA of the CDR3 is TGTGCCAGCAGAGGGGGTGGGGACCGTGGCTACACCTTC. Protein: CASRGGGDRGYTF.

The chain employs TRBV6-2 or TRBV6-3 and TRBJ2-5; TRBD1 or TRBD2 may be the D gene (5 bases each). Germline V gives CDR1 MNHEY, CDR2 SVGEGT. The CDR3 loop spans 15 amino acids. The V end lost 2 bases, the J end lost 5 bases, and 15 bases lay between the germline ends. The CDR3 loop reads CASSYVGAPRETQYF. The CDR3 DNA reads as TGTGCCAGCAGTTACGTCGGGGCCCCCCGGGAGACCCAGTACTTC.

The CDR3 reads CASKPGTGGTGELFF. The CDR3 DNA follows: TGTGCCAGTAAACCCGGGACAGGAGGCACCGGGGAGCTGTTTTTT. The chain has TRBV3-1 (or the pseudogene TRBV3-2) and TRBJ2-2; 8 bases line up with TRBD1. The CDR3 is 15 residues long. Germline assignment: CDR1 LGHDT and CDR2 YNNKEL (reference sequence). With V trimmed by 9 bases and J by 4 bases, 10 bases remained unmatched.

The V call is TRBV30, the J call TRBJ1-5; tentatively, D is TRBD1 (5 bases). CDR1 is GTSNPN and CDR2 is SVGIG in the germline V gene (reference sequence). This CDR3 contains 16 residues. V gave up 4 bases and J gave up 4 bases, with 20 bases separating them. In nucleotides, the CDR3 is TGTGCCTGGAAGGGTGAAAGCCAGGGAATAAATCAGCCCCAGCATTTT. Encoded protein: CAWKGESQGINQPQHF.

The chain joins TRBV24-1 to TRBJ2-5; 8 nucleotides line up with TRBD2. The junction had 8 bases not matched to a gene; V was cut back by 7 bases and J by 5 bases. The CDR3 runs to 14 residues. Germline CDR1 is KGHDR and CDR2 is SFDVKD. The CDR3 DNA reads TGTGCCACCAGCCCCGGGGGGGTAGGTGAGACCCAGTACTTC. Translation gives CATSPGGVGETQYF.

The chain's CDR3 is CASSWDRNTEAFF. The CDR3, as DNA: TGTGCCAGCAGTTGGGACAGGAACACTGAAGCTTTCTTT. This chain uses TRBV12-3 or TRBV12-4 with TRBJ1-1; TRBD1 aligns across 7 bases. CDR3 length: 13 residues. V trimming: 4 bases; J trimming: 1 base; junction bases outside the gene matches: 0.

This clone was recorded only once. The rearrangement joins TRBV10-3 to TRBJ1-5, with 7 bases that match TRBD1. Trimming cost V 4 bases and J 2 bases; bases outside gene matches: 5. CDR1 ENHRY and CDR2 SYGVKD come from the germline V gene. The CDR3 runs 15 residues. CDR3 nucleotides: TGTGCCATCAGTGTTTTAGGGGGCGGCAATCAGCCCCAGCATTTT. Its protein is CAISVLGGGNQPQHF.

This chain links TRBV2 with TRBJ2-5, with 8 bases that match TRBD1. CDR3 length equals 13 residues. V gave up 7 bases and J gave up 4 bases; unmatched junction bases: 5. The germline gives CDR1 SNHLY, CDR2 FYNNEI. The CDR3 DNA reads as TGTGCCAGCATGGGACAGGCTATAGAGACCCAGTACTTC. Its protein product is CASMGQAIETQYF.

This chain connects TRBV6-2 or TRBV6-3 to TRBJ1-5; D unclear. Deletions cut 0 bases from V and 7 bases from J, with 7 bases between. The V gene's germline CDR1 is MNHEY and CDR2 SVGEGT. There are 13 residues in the CDR3. CDR3 bases: TGTGCCAGCAGTTACTCCTACGGCCAGCCCCAGCATTTT. Protein product: CASSYSYGQPQHF.

The J gene is TRBJ1-4, the V gene TRBV18; D unclear. The germline V gene has CDR1 KGHSH and CDR2 LQKENI. Trimming shortened V by 5 bases and J by 8 bases, and 15 bases separated the two germline ends. The CDR3 covers 14 residues. The CDR3 nucleotides read TGTGCCAGCTCAACTGGGCAGCCTGGGGAAAAACTGTTTTTT. It encodes CASSTGQPGEKLFF.

This chain connects TRBV12-5 to TRBJ2-2; D not certain. Germline assignment: CDR1 LGHNT and CDR2 FRNRAP. The V end was cut by 0 bases, the J end by 5 bases, with 7 bases between. The CDR3 has 14 residues. CDR3 DNA: TGTGCTAGTGGTTTGGTAGTCGTGACCGGGGAGCTGTTTTTT. Encoded protein: CASGLVVVTGELFF.